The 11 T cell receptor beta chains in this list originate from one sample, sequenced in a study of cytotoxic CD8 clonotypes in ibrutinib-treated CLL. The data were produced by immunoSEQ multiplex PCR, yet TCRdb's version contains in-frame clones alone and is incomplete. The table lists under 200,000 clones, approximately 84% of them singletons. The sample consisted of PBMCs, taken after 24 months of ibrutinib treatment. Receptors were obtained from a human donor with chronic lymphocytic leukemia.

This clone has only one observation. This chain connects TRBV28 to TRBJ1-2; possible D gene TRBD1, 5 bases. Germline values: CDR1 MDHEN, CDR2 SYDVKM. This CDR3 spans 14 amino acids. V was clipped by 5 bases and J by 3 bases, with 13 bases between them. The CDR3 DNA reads TGTGCCAGCAGTCCCCGGAAGGGGCACTATGGCTACACCTTC. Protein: CASSPRKGHYGYTF.

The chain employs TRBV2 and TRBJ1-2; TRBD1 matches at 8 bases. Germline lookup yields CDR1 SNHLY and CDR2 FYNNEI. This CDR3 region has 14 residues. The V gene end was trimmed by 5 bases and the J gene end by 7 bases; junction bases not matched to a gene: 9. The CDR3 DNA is TGTGCCAGCAGTCTCCACGGACAGGGCGGTGGCTACACCTTC. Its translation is CASSLHGQGGGYTF.

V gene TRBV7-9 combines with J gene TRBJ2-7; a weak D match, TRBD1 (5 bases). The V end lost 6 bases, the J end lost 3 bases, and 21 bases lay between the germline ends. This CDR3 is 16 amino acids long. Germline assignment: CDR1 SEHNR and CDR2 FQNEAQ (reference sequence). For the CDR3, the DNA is TGTGCCAGCAGTCCCCCCCTGGGGCAGGGTGGCTACGAGCAGTACTTC. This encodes CASSPPLGQGGYEQYF.

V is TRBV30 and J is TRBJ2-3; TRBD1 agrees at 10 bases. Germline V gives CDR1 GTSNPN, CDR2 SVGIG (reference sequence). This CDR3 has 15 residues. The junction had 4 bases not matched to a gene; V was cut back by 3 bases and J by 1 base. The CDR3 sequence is CAWRRGTGGTDTQYF. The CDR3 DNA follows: TGTGCCTGGAGACGGGGGACAGGGGGCACAGATACGCAGTATTTT.

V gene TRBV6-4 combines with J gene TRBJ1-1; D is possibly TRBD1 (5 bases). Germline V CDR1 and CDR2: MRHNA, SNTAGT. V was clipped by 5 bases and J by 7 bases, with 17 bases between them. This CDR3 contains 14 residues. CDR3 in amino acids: CASSLAVWGLEAFF. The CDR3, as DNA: TGTGCCAGCAGTTTGGCGGTTTGGGGACTTGAAGCTTTCTTT.

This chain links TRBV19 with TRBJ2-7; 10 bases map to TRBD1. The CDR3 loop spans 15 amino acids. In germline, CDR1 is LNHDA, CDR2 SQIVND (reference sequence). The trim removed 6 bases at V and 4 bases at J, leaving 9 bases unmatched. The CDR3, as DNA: TGTGCCAGTAGGAGTCAGACAGGGGGCGCATACGAGCAGTACTTC. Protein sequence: CASRSQTGGAYEQYF.

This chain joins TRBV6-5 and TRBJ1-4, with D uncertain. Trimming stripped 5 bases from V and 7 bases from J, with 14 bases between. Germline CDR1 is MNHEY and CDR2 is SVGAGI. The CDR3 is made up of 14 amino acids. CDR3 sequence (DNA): TGTGCCAGCAGTCGAAGGGAGCGAGGTGAAAAACTGTTTTTT. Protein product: CASSRRERGEKLFF.

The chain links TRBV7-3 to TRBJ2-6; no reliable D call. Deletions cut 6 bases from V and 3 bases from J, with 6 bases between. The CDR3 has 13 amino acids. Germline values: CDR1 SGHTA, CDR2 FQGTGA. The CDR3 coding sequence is TGTGCCAGCAGTCCCTTTGGGGCCAACGTCCTGACTTTC. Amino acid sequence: CASSPFGANVLTF. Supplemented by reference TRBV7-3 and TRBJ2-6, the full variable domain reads GAGVSQTPSNKVTEKGKYVELRCDPISGHTALYWYRQSLGQGPEFLIYFQGTGAADDSGLPNDRFFAVRPEGSVSTLKIQRTERGDSAVYLCASSPFGANVLTFGAGSRLTVL.

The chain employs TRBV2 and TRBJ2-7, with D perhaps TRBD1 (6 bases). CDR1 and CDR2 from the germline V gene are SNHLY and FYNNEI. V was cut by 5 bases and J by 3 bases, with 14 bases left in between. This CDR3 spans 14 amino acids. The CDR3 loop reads CASSSQGHFYEQYF. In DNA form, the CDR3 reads TGTGCCAGCAGTTCTCAGGGACACTTCTACGAGCAGTACTTC.

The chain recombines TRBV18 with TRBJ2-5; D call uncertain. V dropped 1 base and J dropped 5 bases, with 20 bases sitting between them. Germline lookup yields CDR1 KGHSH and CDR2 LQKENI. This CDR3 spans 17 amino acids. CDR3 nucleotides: TGTGCCAGCTCACCACAAAGCCTAGTCGGCCCGTGGGAGACCCAGTACTTC. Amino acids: CASSPQSLVGPWETQYF.

CDR3 residues: CASSSTGGSYNEQFF. DNA of the CDR3: TGCGCCAGCAGCTCGACAGGGGGCTCCTACAATGAGCAGTTCTTC. This chain joins TRBV5-1 and TRBJ2-1, with 9 bases aligning to TRBD1. V lost 3 bases and J lost 0; bases outside the gene matches: 1. The CDR3 has 15 amino acids. Germline V gene sequence: CDR1 SGHRS, CDR2 YFSETQ.